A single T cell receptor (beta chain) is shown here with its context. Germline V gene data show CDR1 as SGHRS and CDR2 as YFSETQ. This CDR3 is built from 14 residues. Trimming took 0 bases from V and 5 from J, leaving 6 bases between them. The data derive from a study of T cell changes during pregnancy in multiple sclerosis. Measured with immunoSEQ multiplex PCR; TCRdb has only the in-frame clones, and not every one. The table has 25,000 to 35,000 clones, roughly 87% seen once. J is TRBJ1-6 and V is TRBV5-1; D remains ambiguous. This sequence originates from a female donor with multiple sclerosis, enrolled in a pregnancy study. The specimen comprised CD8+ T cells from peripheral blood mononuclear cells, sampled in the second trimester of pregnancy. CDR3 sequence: CASSLDQNNSPLHF. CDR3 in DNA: TGCGCCAGCAGCTTGGACCAGAATAATTCACCCCTCCACTTT.